This T cell receptor (beta chain) is from a study of blood T cell repertoires in COVID-19. The assay was immunoSEQ multiplex PCR, and TCRdb's table has in-frame clones only and misses some. The table records about 220,000 clones, about 78% of them present only once. The receptor's source is a woman in her sixties or seventies with acute or convalescent COVID-19. Sequencing used peripheral blood.

The CDR3 here is CASSPDRRQETQYF. The DNA for the CDR3 is TGTGCCAGCAGTCCGGACAGGAGGCAAGAGACCCAGTACTTC. The genes are TRBV5-4 and TRBJ2-5, with 7 bases fitting TRBD1. Per germline, CDR1 SGHNT and CDR2 YYREEE (reference sequence). V trimming: 5 bases; J trimming: 2 bases; junction bases outside the gene matches: 6. The CDR3 has 14 residues. The full variable domain, its missing parts supplied by reference TRBV5-4 and TRBJ2-5, is ETGVTQSPTHLIKTRGQQVTLRCSSQSGHNTVSWYQQALGQGPQFIFQYYREEENGRGNFPPRFSGLQFPNYSSELNVNALELDDSALYLCASSPDRRQETQYFGPGTRLLVL.